This TCR beta chain was sequenced in a study of blood T cell repertoires in COVID-19. In the study overall: The origin of the acute and convalescent COVID-19 samples was the United States, Italy and Spain. From T cells, B-cell-depleted T cells, or PBMCs came the material, which was cDNA or gDNA.

Seattle's cohort entered during active infection and was followed longitudinally. In the original analysis: Amplification of reference gene primers was used by the study to estimate nucleated cell counts. The protocol was immunoSEQ multiplex PCR, while the TCRdb copy is restricted to in-frame clones and leaves out a portion. For V, J and clone size, that table is used; D and trimming come from the DNA. The repertoire holds 120,000 to 150,000 clones, with over 80% as singletons. CDR1 LNHNV and CDR2 YYDKDF come from the germline V gene (reference sequence). The CDR3 runs 11 residues. The V and J ends lost 6 bases and 9 bases respectively, with 8 bases between them.

The source of this sequence is a man under 40 with COVID-19, enrolled during active disease. Sample: peripheral blood. V usage is TRBV15 and J usage is TRBJ2-2; TRBD2 is a possible D gene (6 bases). CDR3 loop: CATRGGRELFF. DNA of the CDR3: TGTGCCACCAGGGGGGGTCGGGAGCTGTTTTTT.